A selection of T cell receptor beta chains follows, all from one sample in a study of cytomegalovirus exposure and HLA in healthy donors. Produced via immunoSEQ multiplex PCR; TCRdb's table is partial and in-frame only. This sample has some 150,000 clones; 60% to 80% occur once, and the top ten carry roughly 10%. The sequenced material came from PBMCs. The source of these receptors is a man in his late teens or twenties in good health and CMV-seropositive. Each CDR3 is given with its conserved first and last residue. A D gene is named only where the DNA matches it firmly. Some rows have no size entry. The others give once, few or many, or a class for an expanded clone.

V	D	J	size	CDR3	DNA
TRBV5-4	TRBD2	TRBJ2-7	-	CASSSRKRGAPYEQYF	TGTGCCAGCAGCTCAAGAAAGCGGGGCGCCCCCTACGAGCAGTACTTC
TRBV2	TRBD1	TRBJ1-3	-	CASSYDRAGNTIYF	TGTGCCAGCAGTTACGACAGGGCTGGAAACACCATATATTTT
TRBV14	TRBD2	TRBJ2-1	-	CASSNGLAGVNEQFF	TGTGCCAGCAGCAACGGACTAGCGGGAGTAAATGAGCAGTTCTTC
TRBV6-6	TRBD2	TRBJ2-1	-	CAAGTTFYNEQFF	TGTGCCGCCGGGACTACCTTTTACAATGAGCAGTTCTTC
TRBV7-2	-	TRBJ1-2	-	CASSLARTNQLGYTF	TGTGCCAGCAGCTTAGCAAGGACAAACCAGCTGGGCTACACCTTC
TRBV19	-	TRBJ2-7	-	CASSIGTGYSYEQYF	TGTGCCAGTAGTATTGGTACAGGTTATTCCTACGAGCAGTACTTC
TRBV5-4	TRBD1	TRBJ1-5	-	CASSLQGGAGNQPQHF	TGTGCCAGCAGCCTACAGGGGGGCGCAGGCAATCAGCCCCAGCATTTT
TRBV10-3	TRBD2	TRBJ2-3	-	CAISESTTSGSLISPDTQYF	TGTGCCATCAGTGAGTCGACGACTAGCGGGAGCCTCATATCCCCAGATACGCAGTATTTT
TRBV6-5	TRBD1	TRBJ1-5	-	CASSQGQNNQPQHF	TGTGCCAGCAGTCAGGGACAGAACAATCAGCCCCAGCATTTT
TRBV4-3	-	TRBJ2-7	-	CASSQDWSSYEQYF	TGCGCCAGCAGCCAAGATTGGAGTTCCTACGAGCAGTACTTC
TRBV5-4	-	TRBJ2-5	-	CASSSDLGSETQYF	TGTGCCAGCAGCTCGGACTTGGGCTCGGAGACCCAGTACTTC
TRBV9	TRBD2	TRBJ2-1	-	CASSPEAGRSPNEQFF	TGTGCCAGCAGCCCCGAAGCGGGGCGGTCCCCCAATGAGCAGTTCTTC
TRBV30	-	TRBJ1-1	-	CAFRGTTNTEAFF	TGTGCCTTCCGAGGGACAACGAACACTGAAGCTTTCTTT
TRBV9	TRBD1	TRBJ1-2	-	CASSPTDRGFSGYTF	TGTGCCAGCAGCCCAACAGACAGGGGGTTTTCTGGCTACACCTTC
TRBV19	-	TRBJ2-1	-	CASRNMGAWGRYNEQFF	TGTGCCAGTAGAAATATGGGGGCATGGGGCCGCTACAATGAGCAGTTCTTC
TRBV6-4	-	TRBJ1-6	-	CASSITSGSPLHF	TGTGCCAGCAGTATTACAAGCGGTTCACCCCTCCACTTT
TRBV5-1	-	TRBJ1-4	-	CASRPPTGEKLFF	TGCGCCAGCAGGCCCCCAACAGGGGAAAAACTGTTTTTT
TRBV2	-	TRBJ2-3	once	CASSEAPTTTYTDTQYF	TGTGCCAGCAGTGAAGCGCCGACAACAACCTACACAGATACGCAGTATTTT
TRBV30	-	TRBJ1-3	-	CAWSVRSPSSGNTIYF	TGTGCCTGGAGTGTCCGTTCCCCCAGCTCTGGAAACACCATATATTTT
TRBV18	TRBD1	TRBJ1-3	-	CASSPEFLGQVGNTIYF	TGTGCCAGCTCACCCGAGTTCCTAGGACAGGTTGGAAACACCATATATTTT
TRBV4-2	-	TRBJ2-2	-	CASSQVAEAGELFF	TGTGCCAGCAGCCAAGTGGCGGAGGCCGGGGAGCTGTTTTTT
TRBV19	-	TRBJ2-7	-	CASSIGGSVEQYF	TGTGCCAGTAGTATAGGTGGCAGTGTCGAGCAGTACTTC
TRBV5-1	TRBD2	TRBJ2-3	few	CASSLDGTSDTDTQYF	TGCGCCAGCAGCTTGGATGGGACTAGCGACACAGATACGCAGTATTTT
TRBV6-6	-	TRBJ2-7	-	CASSYEDRAYEQYF	TGTGCCAGCAGTTATGAGGACAGAGCTTACGAGCAGTACTTC
TRBV2	TRBD1	TRBJ1-2	few	CASSEPTGVVGYTF	TGTGCCAGCAGCGAGCCAACAGGGGTGGTTGGCTACACCTTC
TRBV7-2	TRBD1	TRBJ1-1	-	CASSLVGQGRGPYTEAFF	TGTGCCAGCAGCTTAGTGGGACAGGGGAGGGGGCCGTACACTGAAGCTTTCTTT
TRBV7-6	TRBD2	TRBJ2-7	-	CASSALAGGSYEQYF	TGTGCCAGCAGCGCCCTAGCGGGAGGTAGCTACGAGCAGTACTTC
TRBV6-6	-	TRBJ1-2	-	CASTRKGRQYGYTF	TGTGCCAGCACGAGGAAAGGCCGGCAATATGGCTACACCTTC
TRBV11-2	-	TRBJ1-5	-	CASSLGSRQPQHF	TGTGCCAGCAGCTTAGGTTCCCGTCAGCCCCAGCATTTT
TRBV19	TRBD1	TRBJ2-3	-	CASSQDRGRVDTQYF	TGTGCCAGTAGTCAGGACAGGGGGCGCGTAGATACGCAGTATTTT
TRBV18	-	TRBJ1-2	-	CASSLDSSYGYTF	TGTGCCAGCTCACTGGACAGTAGCTATGGCTACACCTTC
TRBV11-2	-	TRBJ2-6	once	CASSLSGYASGANVLTF	TGTGCCAGCAGCTTATCGGGATACGCGTCTGGGGCCAACGTCCTGACTTTC
TRBV18	-	TRBJ2-7	-	CASSLGEDSYEQYF	TGTGCCAGCTCTTTAGGGGAGGACTCCTACGAGCAGTACTTC
TRBV4-1	-	TRBJ1-3	-	CASSQEGTGGGAGNTIYF	TGCGCCAGCAGCCAAGAGGGAACCGGGGGTGGGGCTGGAAACACCATATATTTT
TRBV7-3	-	TRBJ1-6	-	CASSFGQGNSPLHF	TGTGCCAGCAGCTTTGGGCAGGGGAATTCACCCCTCCACTTT
TRBV5-5	-	TRBJ2-7	once	CASSPRGGVAYEQYF	TGTGCCAGCAGCCCGAGGGGGGGCGTGGCCTACGAGCAGTACTTC
TRBV7-8	TRBD1	TRBJ1-1	once	CASSFLTRGARAEAFF	TGTGCCAGCAGCTTTCTTACCAGGGGGGCTAGGGCTGAAGCTTTCTTT
TRBV9	-	TRBJ2-1	-	CASSVGGDAYNEQFF	TGTGCCAGCAGCGTAGGCGGAGACGCCTACAATGAGCAGTTCTTC
TRBV14	-	TRBJ1-1	-	CASSQVGGNTEAFF	TGTGCCAGCAGCCAAGTCGGGGGAAACACTGAAGCTTTCTTT
TRBV19	-	TRBJ1-1	few	CASNPVGQANTEAFF	TGTGCCAGTAACCCGGTGGGCCAGGCTAACACTGAAGCTTTCTTT
TRBV10-1	-	TRBJ1-1	-	CASRDYKGKDTEAFF	TGCGCCAGCAGGGACTATAAGGGTAAAGACACTGAAGCTTTCTTT
TRBV7-2	TRBD1	TRBJ1-5	-	CASSRAGGAGNQPQHF	TGTGCCAGCAGCCGAGCAGGGGGCGCAGGGAATCAGCCCCAGCATTTT
TRBV4-1	-	TRBJ1-5	-	CASSQDPGTYSNQPQHF	TGCGCCAGCAGCCAAGACCCGGGAACGTATAGCAATCAGCCCCAGCATTTT
TRBV30	-	TRBJ1-5	once	CAWSVLHSSNQPQHF	TGTGCCTGGAGTGTACTCCACTCTAGCAATCAGCCCCAGCATTTT
TRBV6-5	TRBD1	TRBJ1-6	once	CASSYRTGPDSPLHF	TGTGCCAGCAGTTACAGGACAGGGCCTGATTCACCCCTCCACTTT
TRBV4-2	-	TRBJ2-7	-	CASSQAVESSYEQYF	TGTGCCAGCAGCCAAGCGGTCGAGAGCTCCTACGAGCAGTACTTC
TRBV21-1	-	TRBJ2-3	-	CATPGLAADTQYF	TGTGCCACCCCGGGACTAGCGGCAGATACGCAGTATTTT
TRBV5-4	TRBD1	TRBJ1-1	-	CASSGSGTGYVNTEAFF	TGTGCCAGCAGCGGATCCGGGACAGGGTACGTGAACACTGAAGCTTTCTTT